Described below is a single T cell receptor beta chain sequence and its context. The germline V gene encodes CDR1 LGHNT and CDR2 FRNRAP. This CDR3 contains 15 residues. Trimming removed 2 bases from V and 4 bases from J, with 15 bases in between. This sample was included in a study of technical replicates of blood from a few donors. The method was immunoSEQ multiplex PCR; TCRdb's version includes in-frame clones alone and lacks a portion of them. The sample includes fewer than 70,000 clones, around 84% of them seen just once. Sequencing input: PBMCs. The sequence came from a human donor in good health. Some clones in this sample may be carry-over from other donors' samples. This chain links TRBV12-5 with TRBJ2-7; D unclear. The CDR3 region has the DNA TGTGCTAGTGGTTTGCGACGGGTCTCCCGGTACGAGCAGTACTTC. Residues: CASGLRRVSRYEQYF.